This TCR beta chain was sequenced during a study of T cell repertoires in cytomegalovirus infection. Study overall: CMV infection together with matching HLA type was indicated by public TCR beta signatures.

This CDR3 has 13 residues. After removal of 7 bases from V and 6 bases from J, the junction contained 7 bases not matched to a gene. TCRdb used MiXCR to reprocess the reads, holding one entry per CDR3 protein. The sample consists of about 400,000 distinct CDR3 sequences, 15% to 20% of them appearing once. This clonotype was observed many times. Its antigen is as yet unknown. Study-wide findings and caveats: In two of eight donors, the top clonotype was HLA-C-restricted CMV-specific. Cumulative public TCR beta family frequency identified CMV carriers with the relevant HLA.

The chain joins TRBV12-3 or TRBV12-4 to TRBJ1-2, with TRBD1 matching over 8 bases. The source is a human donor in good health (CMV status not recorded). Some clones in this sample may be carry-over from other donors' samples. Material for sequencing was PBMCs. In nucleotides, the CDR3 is TGTGCCAGCACCCAGGGGGCTTCGGATGGCTACACCTTC. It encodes CASTQGASDGYTF.